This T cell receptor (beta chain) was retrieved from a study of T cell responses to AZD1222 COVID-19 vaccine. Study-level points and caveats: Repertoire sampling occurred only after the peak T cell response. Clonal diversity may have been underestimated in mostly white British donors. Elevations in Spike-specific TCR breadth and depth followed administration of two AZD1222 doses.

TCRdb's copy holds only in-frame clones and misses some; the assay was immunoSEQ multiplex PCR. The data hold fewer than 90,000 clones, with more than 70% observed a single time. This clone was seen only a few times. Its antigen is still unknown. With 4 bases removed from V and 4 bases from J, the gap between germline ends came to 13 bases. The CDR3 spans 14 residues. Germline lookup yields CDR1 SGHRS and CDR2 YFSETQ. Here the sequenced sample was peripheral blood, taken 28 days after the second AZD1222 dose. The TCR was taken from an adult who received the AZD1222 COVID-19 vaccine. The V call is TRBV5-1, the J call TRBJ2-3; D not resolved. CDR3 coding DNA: TGCGCCAGCAGCCCCGGTGGGCAAGCAGATACGCAGTATTTT. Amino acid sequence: CASSPGGQADTQYF.